These 21 T cell receptor beta chains were all obtained from the same sample, sequenced in a study of shared clonotypes between healthy human individuals. The data were produced by immunoSEQ multiplex PCR, yet TCRdb's version contains in-frame clones alone and is incomplete. The sample holds under 650,000 clones, 95% to 97% seen once. The specimen sequenced was naive CD4+ T cells sorted from blood. Subset denoted: CD45RA+ positively selected. The receptor set was obtained from a woman in her twenties or thirties in good health.

This rearrangement joins TRBV2 to TRBJ2-1; a possible D gene is TRBD1 (7 bases). The germline V gene has CDR1 SNHLY and CDR2 FYNNEI. This CDR3 contains 15 residues. With 5 bases removed from V and 5 bases from J, the gap between germline ends came to 16 bases. This CDR3 is CASSLRQGLNNEQFF. In DNA form, the CDR3 reads TGTGCCAGCAGTCTCCGACAGGGACTCAACAATGAGCAGTTCTTC.

CDR3 protein: CASSPLIGDRGFEQYF. In DNA, the CDR3 is TGTGCCAGCAGCCCACTAATCGGGGACAGGGGATTCGAGCAGTACTTC. The chain uses TRBV7-9 and TRBJ2-5, with 10 bases identical to TRBD1. The J call may be wrong; the DNA end is better matched by TRBJ2-7. The CDR3 runs 16 residues. The germline V gene has CDR1 SEHNR and CDR2 FQNEAQ (reference sequence).

J is TRBJ2-3 and V is TRBV11-2, with D uncertain. The germline V gene encodes CDR1 SGHAT and CDR2 FQNNGV. The CDR3 covers 14 residues. Trimming removed 2 bases from V and 6 bases from J, with 12 bases in between. As DNA, the CDR3 is TGTGCCAGCAGCTTAAGGTTTTCGGTGGATACGCAGTATTTT. This encodes CASSLRFSVDTQYF.

This rearrangement joins TRBV4-1 to TRBJ1-4; 8 nucleotides match TRBD1. The J segment lost 7 bases and the V segment lost 1 base, leaving 14 bases of the junction unmatched. Looked up from germline, CDR1 is MGHRA and CDR2 is YSYEKL. The CDR3 covers 18 residues. CDR3 loop: CASSQVGKTGVPSEKLFF. The CDR3 coding sequence is TGCGCCAGCAGCCAAGTCGGGAAGACAGGGGTACCAAGTGAAAAACTGTTTTTT.

The V call is TRBV7-9, the J call TRBJ1-3; D not certain. Germline loops: CDR1 SEHNR, CDR2 FQNEAQ (reference sequence). With 5 bases removed from V and 0 bases from J, the gap between germline ends came to 17 bases. CDR3 length: 17 amino acids. CDR3 DNA sequence: TGTGCCAGCAGCCCGGAGACACCGGTCGGCTCTGGAAACACCATATATTTT. Translation gives CASSPETPVGSGNTIYF.

The rearrangement links TRBV15 to TRBJ1-1; 9 bases fit TRBD1. The germline CDR1 and CDR2 sequences are LNHNV and YYDKDF (reference sequence). V dropped 9 bases and J dropped 5; count of bases not matched to a gene: 13. The CDR3 sequence is 15 residues long. The CDR3 is CATTRDRAWRTEAFF. CDR3 DNA: TGTGCCACGACCCGGGACAGGGCTTGGAGGACTGAAGCTTTCTTT. Supplemented by reference TRBV15 and TRBJ1-1, the full variable domain reads DAMVIQNPRYQVTQFGKPVTLSCSQTLNHNVMYWYQQKSSQAPKLLFHYYDKDFNNEADTPDNFQSRRPNTSFCFLDIRSPGLGDTAMYLCATTRDRAWRTEAFFGQGTRLTVV.

The chain joins TRBV5-3 to TRBJ1-5, with D maybe TRBD1 (5 bases). TRBV5-3 is an open reading frame, and its role is uncertain. The CDR3 is 17 residues long. V lost 5 bases and J lost 4, with 22 bases in between. CDR3: CARRWDYREGRNQPQHF. The DNA of the CDR3 is TGTGCCAGAAGATGGGATTATCGTGAGGGGAGGAATCAGCCCCAGCATTTT.

The rearrangement links TRBV7-9 to TRBJ2-2, with TRBD1 matching 9 bases. Germline CDR1 reads SEHNR; CDR2 reads FQNEAQ (reference sequence). V shed 5 bases and J 5 bases; nucleotides not matched to a gene: 15. The CDR3 totals 18 residues. CDR3 protein: CASSPESFRTGATGELFF. The CDR3 DNA follows: TGTGCCAGCAGCCCTGAATCGTTTAGGACAGGGGCGACCGGGGAGCTGTTTTTT.

The gene calls are TRBV28 and TRBJ1-2; D call uncertain. Germline V lookup: CDR1 MDHEN, CDR2 SYDVKM. V lost 3 bases and J lost 6, with 14 bases in between. This CDR3 has 14 amino acids. This chain's CDR3 is CASSLYGSSDGYTF. The CDR3 region has the DNA TGTGCCAGCAGTTTGTACGGGTCCTCGGATGGCTACACCTTC.

V usage is TRBV28 and J usage is TRBJ2-5, with unresolved D. CDR3 length: 15 residues. The germline V gene has CDR1 MDHEN and CDR2 SYDVKM. V was cut by 2 bases and J by 1 base, with 11 bases left in between. Written as DNA, the CDR3 is TGTGCCAGCAGTTTAGCATCGGCTGGCCAAGAGACCCAGTACTTC. Translating gives CASSLASAGQETQYF.

The table lists this clone with a count of one. The V gene is TRBV27, the J gene TRBJ1-1; D is possibly TRBD1 (5 bases). The germline V and J ends were trimmed by 8 bases and 3 bases, with 13 bases remaining between them. Germline CDR1 is MNHEY and CDR2 is SMNVEV (reference sequence). This CDR3 has 13 residues. The DNA of the CDR3 is TGTGCCAGCGGGTTTAAAGGGGACACTGAAGCTTTCTTT. This sequence encodes CASGFKGDTEAFF.

The chain uses TRBV5-5 and TRBJ2-7; 10 nucleotides agree with TRBD1. The CDR3 is made up of 14 amino acids. Germline-derived CDR1 and CDR2 are SGHKS and YYEKEE (reference sequence). V shed 4 bases, J shed 4 bases, and the junction held 5 bases outside the gene matches. CDR3 residues: CASSHGTGAYEQYF. In DNA form, the CDR3 reads TGTGCCAGCAGCCATGGGACAGGGGCATACGAGCAGTACTTC.

This clone appeared once. J is TRBJ1-5 and V is TRBV28; D is unresolved. Germline CDR1 reads MDHEN; CDR2 reads SYDVKM. This CDR3 is 13 amino acids long. V was trimmed by 7 bases and J by 7 bases, leaving 14 bases between them. CDR3 sequence: CASTSGSYQPQHF. In DNA form, the CDR3 reads TGTGCCAGCACCTCTGGATCGTACCAGCCCCAGCATTTT. Using reference TRBV28 and TRBJ1-5 for the parts outside the CDR3, the full variable domain is DVKVTQSSRYLVKRTGEKVFLECVQDMDHENMFWYRQDPGLGLRLIYFSYDVKMKEKGDIPEGYSVSREKKERFSLILESASTNQTSMYLCASTSGSYQPQHFGDGTRLSIL.

The CDR3 DNA reads TGTGCCAGTAGTATAACGGCAGCGGGAGTGTACGAGCAGTACTTC. Translation: CASSITAAGVYEQYF. The rearrangement links TRBV19 to TRBJ2-5; 8 positions match TRBD2. The DNA end is more similar to TRBJ2-7, so the J call may be wrong. The CDR3 covers 15 residues. Germline lookup yields CDR1 LNHDA and CDR2 SQIVND (reference sequence).

The chain links TRBV13 to TRBJ2-7, with 12 bases aligning to TRBD2. Unmatched junction bases numbered 3, after V lost 1 base and J lost 2 bases. This CDR3 has 16 amino acids. CDR1 PRHDT and CDR2 FYEKMQ come from the germline V gene (reference sequence). The CDR3 region is CASSLVASGRAYEQYF. The CDR3 DNA follows: TGTGCCAGCAGCTTAGTGGCTAGCGGGAGGGCCTACGAGCAGTACTTC.

V gene TRBV9 combines with J gene TRBJ2-3, with TRBD2 as a possible D gene (6 bases). Trimming left V 4 bases short and J 5 bases short, with 11 bases between. Germline V gene lookup returns CDR1 SGDLS and CDR2 YYNGEE. This CDR3 is 13 amino acids long. The CDR3 bases are TGTGCCAGCAGCCCTGGAGGGGTAGATACGCAGTATTTT. It specifies CASSPGGVDTQYF.

This chain joins TRBV7-3 and TRBJ2-1; TRBD2 agrees at 11 bases. Germline values: CDR1 SGHTA, CDR2 FQGTGA. This CDR3 is 15 amino acids long. The junction had 7 bases not matched to a gene; V was cut back by 5 bases and J by 7 bases. CDR3 residues: CASSPRLAGWNEQFF. In DNA, the CDR3 is TGTGCCAGCAGCCCCAGACTAGCGGGGTGGAATGAGCAGTTCTTC.

This sequence joins TRBV28 and TRBJ2-2, with a tentative D call TRBD2 (5 bases). V lost 6 bases, J lost 4 bases, and 18 bases lay in between. Germline V lookup: CDR1 MDHEN, CDR2 SYDVKM. This CDR3 spans 16 amino acids. The CDR3 nucleotides read TGTGCCAGCAGCTTTGGACTTCCCAGTACCACCGGGGAGCTGTTTTTT. This gives the protein CASSFGLPSTTGELFF.

The chain recombines TRBV28 with TRBJ2-1; D possibly corresponds to TRBD2 (5 bases). The germline V gene has CDR1 MDHEN and CDR2 SYDVKM. The CDR3 is 14 residues long. V was shortened by 3 bases and J by 9 bases, with 15 bases between the two germline ends. CDR3 protein: CASSFALGRGEQFF. CDR3 DNA sequence: TGTGCCAGCAGTTTTGCTCTCGGCCGGGGTGAGCAGTTCTTC.

The gene calls are TRBV5-1 and TRBJ1-4; D is perhaps TRBD1 (6 bases). Germline loops: CDR1 SGHRS, CDR2 YFSETQ. This CDR3 contains 16 residues. Trimming pared 0 bases from V and 1 base from J, leaving 10 bases between. The CDR3 nucleotides read TGCGCCAGCAGCTTGGAACAGGGCGTAACTAATGAAAAACTGTTTTTT. Its translation is CASSLEQGVTNEKLFF. The entire variable domain, with the rest obtained from reference TRBV5-1 and TRBJ1-4, is as follows: KAGVTQTPRYLIKTRGQQVTLSCSPISGHRSVSWYQQTPGQGLQFLFEYFSETQRNKGNFPGRFSGRQFSNSRSEMNVSTLELGDSALYLCASSLEQGVTNEKLFFGSGTQLSVL.

The V call is TRBV6-5, the J call TRBJ1-3; maybe TRBD1 (5 bases). The CDR3 runs 14 residues. V was cut by 8 bases and J by 0 bases, with 11 bases left in between. Per the germline V gene, CDR1 is MNHEY and CDR2 is SVGAGI. The CDR3 DNA follows: TGTGCCAGCTCCCGGGGGAGCTCTGGAAACACCATATATTTT. This sequence encodes CASSRGSSGNTIYF.